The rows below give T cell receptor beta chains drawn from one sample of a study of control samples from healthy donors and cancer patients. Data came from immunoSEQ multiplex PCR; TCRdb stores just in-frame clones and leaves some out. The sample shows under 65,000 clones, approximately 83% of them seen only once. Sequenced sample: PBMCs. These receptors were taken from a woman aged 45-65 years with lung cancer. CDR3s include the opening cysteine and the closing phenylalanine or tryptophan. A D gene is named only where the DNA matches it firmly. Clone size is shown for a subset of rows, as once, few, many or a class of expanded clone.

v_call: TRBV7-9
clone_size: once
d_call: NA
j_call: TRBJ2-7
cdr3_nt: TGTGCCAGCAGTTATGGAGGACAGTACGAGCAGTACTTC
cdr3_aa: CASSYGGQYEQYF

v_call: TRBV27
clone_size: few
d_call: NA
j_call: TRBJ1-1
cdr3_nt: TGTGCCAGCAGCCTTACGGGTTTGGGGGAGGGGTCTTTCTTT
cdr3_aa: CASSLTGLGEGSFF

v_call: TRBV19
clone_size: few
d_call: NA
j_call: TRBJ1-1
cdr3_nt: TGTGCCAGTAGTATGACAGGCTATGGGGGCACTGAAGCTTTCTTT
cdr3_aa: CASSMTGYGGTEAFF

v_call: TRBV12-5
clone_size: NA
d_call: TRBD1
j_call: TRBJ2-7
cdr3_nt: TGTGCTAGTGGTTTGACCCGGACAGGAAAATACGAGCAGTACTTC
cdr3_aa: CASGLTRTGKYEQYF

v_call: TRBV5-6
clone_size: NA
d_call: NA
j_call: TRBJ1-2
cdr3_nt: TGTGCCAGCAACGCAGGGGTTGGTGGCTACACCTTC
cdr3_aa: CASNAGVGGYTF

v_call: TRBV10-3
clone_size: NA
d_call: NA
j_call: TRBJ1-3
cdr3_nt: TGTGCCATCAAGGAATCTGGAAACACCATATATTTT
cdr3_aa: CAIKESGNTIYF

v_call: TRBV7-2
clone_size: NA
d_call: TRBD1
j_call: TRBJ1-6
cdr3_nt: TGTGCCAGCAGCCCTAGGACAGGGGGCGATTCACCCCTCCACTTT
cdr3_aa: CASSPRTGGDSPLHF

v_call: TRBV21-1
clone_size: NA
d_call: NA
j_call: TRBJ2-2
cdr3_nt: TGTGCCAGCAGCAAAGACGGACAGGGGACAGGCACCGGGGAGCTGTTTTTT
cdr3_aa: CASSKDGQGTGTGELFF

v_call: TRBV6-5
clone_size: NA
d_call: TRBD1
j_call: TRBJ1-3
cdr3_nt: TGTGCCAGCAGTTACGGGACAGGGGGTTCTGGAAACACCATATATTTT
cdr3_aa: CASSYGTGGSGNTIYF

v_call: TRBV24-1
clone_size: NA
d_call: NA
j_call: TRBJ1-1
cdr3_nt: TGTGCCACCAGTGATTCGATTAACGCTGAAGCTTTCTTT
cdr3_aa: CATSDSINAEAFF

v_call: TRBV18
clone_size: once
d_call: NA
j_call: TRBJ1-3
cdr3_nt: TGTGCCAGCTCACCACCGGCAGGATCTGGAAACACCATATATTTT
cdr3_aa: CASSPPAGSGNTIYF

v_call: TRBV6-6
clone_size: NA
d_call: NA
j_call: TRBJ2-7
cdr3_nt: TGTGCCAGCAGTTACCTTGAAGAGCAGTACTTC
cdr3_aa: CASSYLEEQYF

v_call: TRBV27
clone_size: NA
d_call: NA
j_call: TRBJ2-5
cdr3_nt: TGTGCCAGCTTCCCTCATAAAGAGACCCAGTACTTC
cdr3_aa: CASFPHKETQYF

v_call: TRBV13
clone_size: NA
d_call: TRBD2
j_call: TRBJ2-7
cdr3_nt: TGTGCCAGCACCAAAGCGGGGGGGCGATACGAGCAGTACTTC
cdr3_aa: CASTKAGGRYEQYF

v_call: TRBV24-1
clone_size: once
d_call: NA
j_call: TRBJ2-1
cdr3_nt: TGTGCCACCAGTGATCCGAGGACTCGCGTCAATGAGCAGTTCTTC
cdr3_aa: CATSDPRTRVNEQFF

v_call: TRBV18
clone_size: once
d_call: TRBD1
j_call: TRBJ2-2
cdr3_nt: TGTGCCAGCTCACGACAGGGGAACACCGGGGAGCTGTTTTTT
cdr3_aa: CASSRQGNTGELFF

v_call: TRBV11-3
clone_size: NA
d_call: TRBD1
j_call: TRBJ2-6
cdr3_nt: TGTGCCAGCAGACGGGCGGGGACAGGAACTCTCTCTGGGGCCAACGTCCTGACTTTC
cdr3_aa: CASRRAGTGTLSGANVLTF

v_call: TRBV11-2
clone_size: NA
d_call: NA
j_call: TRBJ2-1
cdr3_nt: TGTGCCAGCAGCTTAGGAGGCGAGCAGTTCTTC
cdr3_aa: CASSLGGEQFF

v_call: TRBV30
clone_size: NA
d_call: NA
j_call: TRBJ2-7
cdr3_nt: TGTGCCTGGGGACGGAACTACGAGCAGTACTTC
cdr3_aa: CAWGRNYEQYF

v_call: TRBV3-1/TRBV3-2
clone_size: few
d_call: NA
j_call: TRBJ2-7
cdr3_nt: TGTGCCAGCAGCCAAGACCGGGGGTCGAGTGAGCAGTACTTC
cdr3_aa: CASSQDRGSSEQYF

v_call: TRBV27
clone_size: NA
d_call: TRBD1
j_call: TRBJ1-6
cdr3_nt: TGTGCCAGCACCCGATGGACAGGGGGGGTCAATTCACCCCTCCACTTT
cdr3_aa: CASTRWTGGVNSPLHF

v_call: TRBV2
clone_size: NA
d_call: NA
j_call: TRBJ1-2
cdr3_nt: TGTGCCAGCAGTGAATCAGCTAACTATGGCTACACCTTC
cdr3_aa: CASSESANYGYTF